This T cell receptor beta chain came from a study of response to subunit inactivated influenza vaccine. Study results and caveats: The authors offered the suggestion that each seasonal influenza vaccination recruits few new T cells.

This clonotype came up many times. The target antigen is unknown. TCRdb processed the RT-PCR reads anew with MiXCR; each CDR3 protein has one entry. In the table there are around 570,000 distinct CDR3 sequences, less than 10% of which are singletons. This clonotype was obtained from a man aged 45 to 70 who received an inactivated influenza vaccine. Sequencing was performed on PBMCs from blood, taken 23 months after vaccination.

CDR3 region: CSVVSLAGVETQYF. The CDR3 coding sequence is TGCAGCGTTGTGTCCCTAGCGGGGGTGGAGACCCAGTACTTC. V usage is TRBV29-1 and J usage is TRBJ2-5; TRBD2 agrees at 10 bases. The junction had 7 bases not matched to a gene; V was cut back by 4 bases and J by 5 bases. There are 14 residues in the CDR3. Germline V CDR1 and CDR2: SQVTM, ANQGSEA.